This T cell receptor beta chain emerged from a study of PD-L1 blockade in urothelial cancer. On the study more broadly: Blood was subjected to analysis at 3 weeks (second dose) and 6 weeks following treatment start.

This clone was observed a single time. The germline CDR1 and CDR2 sequences are KGHSH and LQKENI. This CDR3 has 13 residues. Trimming shortened V by 0 bases and J by 7 bases, and 6 bases separated the two germline ends. Time point of the sample: peripheral blood 6 weeks after treatment start. The method was immunoSEQ multiplex PCR; TCRdb's version includes in-frame clones alone and lacks a portion of them. The sample yields about 110,000 clones, around 90% seen once. The TCR comes from a man in his 60s with urothelial cancer. This rearrangement joins TRBV18 to TRBJ1-4; D call uncertain. The sample was PBMCs, taken around atezolizumab (anti-PD-L1) treatment. CDR3 DNA: TGTGCCAGCTCACCACCTGCGGCTGAAAAACTGTTTTTT. Amino acids: CASSPPAAEKLFF.